One and the same sample provided the 5 T cell receptor beta chains below, sequenced in a study of T cells of healthy individuals. TCRdb analysed the 5' RACE reads with MiXCR anew, one entry per CDR3 protein. The sample contains around 98,000 distinct CDR3 sequences, under 20% of which appear only once. These receptors were obtained from a human donor in good health.

This clonotype turned up a few times. The chain uses TRBV6-2 or TRBV6-3 and TRBJ2-7; TRBD1 might be the D (5 bases). The CDR3 contains 12 residues. Between the trimmed V and J ends, which lost 8 bases and 5 bases, there was a span of 13 bases. CDR1 MNHEY and CDR2 SVGEGT come from the germline V gene. The CDR3 coding sequence is TGTGCCAGCCGATACCAGGGCCACGAGCAGTACTTC. Amino acids: CASRYQGHEQYF.

The chain links TRBV6-5 to TRBJ2-1; 10 nucleotides agree with TRBD2. Germline CDR1 MNHEY, CDR2 SVGAGI. Trimming removed 0 bases from V and 8 bases from J; junction bases left unmatched: 7. The CDR3 is 16 amino acids. CDR3 amino acids: CASSYSSGRMVYEQFF. CDR3 DNA: TGTGCCAGCAGTTACTCTAGCGGGAGGATGGTCTATGAGCAGTTCTTC.

The chain recombines TRBV9 with TRBJ1-6; 8 bases map to TRBD1. CDR1 is SGDLS and CDR2 is YYNGEE in the germline V gene. The trim removed 3 bases at V and 9 bases at J, leaving 8 bases unmatched. The CDR3 contains 15 residues. The CDR3 region is CASSGARQGTSPLHF. CDR3 sequence (DNA): TGTGCCAGCAGCGGGGCCCGACAGGGGACTTCACCCCTCCACTTT.

The chain links TRBV28 to TRBJ2-5; D not certain. V was pared by 2 bases and J by 5 bases, with 15 bases between. The length of the CDR3 is 15 residues. In germline, CDR1 is MDHEN, CDR2 SYDVKM. The CDR3 coding sequence is TGTGCCAGCAGTTTAGGCAACGGAGCCAGGGAGACCCAGTACTTC. It codes for CASSLGNGARETQYF.

V and J are TRBV20-1 and TRBJ2-7; D unclear. The V gene's germline CDR1 is DFQATT and CDR2 SNEGSKA (reference sequence). This CDR3 has 10 amino acids. V gave up 5 bases and J gave up 4 bases, with 6 bases separating them. The CDR3 DNA sequence: TGCAGTGCTGCAGAATACGAGCAGTACTTC. It codes for CSAAEYEQYF.